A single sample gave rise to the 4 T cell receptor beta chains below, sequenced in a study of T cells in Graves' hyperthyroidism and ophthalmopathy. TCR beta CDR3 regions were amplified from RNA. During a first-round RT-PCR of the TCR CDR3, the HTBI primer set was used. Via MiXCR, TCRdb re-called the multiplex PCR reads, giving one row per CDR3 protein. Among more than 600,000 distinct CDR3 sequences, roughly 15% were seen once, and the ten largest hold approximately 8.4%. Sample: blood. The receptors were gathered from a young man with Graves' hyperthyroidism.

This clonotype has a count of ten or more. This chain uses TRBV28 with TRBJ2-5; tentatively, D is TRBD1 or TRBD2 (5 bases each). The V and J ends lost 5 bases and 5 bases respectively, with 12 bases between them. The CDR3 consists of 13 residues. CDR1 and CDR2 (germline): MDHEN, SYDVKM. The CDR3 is CASSPGPAETQYF. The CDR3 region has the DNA TGTGCCAGCAGTCCGGGGCCAGCGGAGACCCAGTACTTC.

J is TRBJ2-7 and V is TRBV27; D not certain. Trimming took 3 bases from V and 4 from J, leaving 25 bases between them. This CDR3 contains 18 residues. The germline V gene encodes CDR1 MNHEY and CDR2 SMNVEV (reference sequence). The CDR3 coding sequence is TGTGCCAGCAGTTTGGCTGCCCCCCTTTTTAATAGGCCTTACGAGCAGTACTTC. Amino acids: CASSLAAPLFNRPYEQYF.

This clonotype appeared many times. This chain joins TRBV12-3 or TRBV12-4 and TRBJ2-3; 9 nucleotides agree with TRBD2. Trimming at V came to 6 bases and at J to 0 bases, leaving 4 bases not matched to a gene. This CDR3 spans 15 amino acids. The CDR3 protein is CASRKSGRSTDTQYF. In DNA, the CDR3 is TGTGCCAGCAGAAAAAGCGGGAGGAGCACAGATACGCAGTATTTT.

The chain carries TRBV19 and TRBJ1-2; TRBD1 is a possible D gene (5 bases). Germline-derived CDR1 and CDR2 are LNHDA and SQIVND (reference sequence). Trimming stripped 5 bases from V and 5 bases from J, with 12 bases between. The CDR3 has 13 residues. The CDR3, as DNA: TGTGCCAGTAGTCCCCACCGGGGGTATGGCTACACCTTC. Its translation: CASSPHRGYGYTF. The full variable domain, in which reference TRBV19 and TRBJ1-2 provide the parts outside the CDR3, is DGGITQSPKYLFRKEGQNVTLSCEQNLNHDAMYWYRQDPGQGLRLIYYSQIVNDFQKGDIAEGYSVSREKKESFPLTVTSAQKNPTAFYLCASSPHRGYGYTFGSGTRLTVV.